One and the same sample provided the 24 T cell receptor beta chains below, sequenced in a study of CD8 T cells in ankylosing spondylitis. MiXCR, applied by TCRdb to the 5' RACE reads, yields one record per CDR3 protein. The sample holds approximately 350,000 distinct CDR3 sequences, 14% to 15% seen once. Material for sequencing was blood, either unsorted or a sorted T cell fraction (not recorded which). Every receptor here comes from a male donor with ankylosing spondylitis or in good health (not recorded which).

There are a few counts of this clonotype. The rearrangement joins TRBV14 to TRBJ2-3, with 8 bases that match TRBD1. V lost 0 bases, J lost 1 base, and 3 bases stayed unmatched. The CDR3 runs to 16 residues. Germline loops: CDR1 SGHDN, CDR2 FVKESK. The CDR3 is CASSQDGGQGTDTQYF. Written as DNA, the CDR3 is TGTGCCAGCAGCCAAGATGGGGGACAGGGCACAGATACGCAGTATTTT. Variable domain in full (rest from reference TRBV14 and TRBJ2-3): EAGVTQFPSHSVIEKGQTVTLRCDPISGHDNLYWYRRVMGKEIKFLLHFVKESKQDESGMPNNRFLAERTGGTYSTLKVQPAELEDSGVYFCASSQDGGQGTDTQYFGPGTRLTVL.

This clonotype appeared a few times. J is TRBJ1-5 and V is TRBV7-2, with 10 bases fitting TRBD1. Germline values: CDR1 SGHTA, CDR2 FQGNSA. V lost 6 bases, J lost 4 bases, and 9 bases stayed unmatched. The CDR3 covers 16 residues. The CDR3 DNA follows: TGTGCCAGCAGTTGGACAGGGGGACAGGGGAATCAGCCCCAGCATTTT. This encodes CASSWTGGQGNQPQHF.

The chain carries TRBV3-1 and TRBJ2-1; 8 bases agree with TRBD2. This CDR3 has 14 residues. From germline, CDR1 is LGHDT and CDR2 YNNKEL (reference sequence). J was trimmed by 6 bases and V by 4 bases; bases with no gene match: 5. The CDR3 nucleotides are TGTGCCAGCAGCCTTCGGACTAGCCGCAATGAGCAGTTCTTC. It specifies CASSLRTSRNEQFF.

In its sample, this clonotype was seen a few times. The chain has TRBV5-1 and TRBJ2-2, with TRBD1 identical over 7 bases. There are 15 residues in the CDR3. From germline, CDR1 is SGHRS and CDR2 YFSETQ. V lost 5 bases, J lost 3 bases, and 7 bases stayed unmatched. Here the CDR3 DNA reads TGCGCCAGCAGGACAGGGATTTATGACACCGGGGAGCTGTTTTTT. Translated: CASRTGIYDTGELFF. Filled out from reference TRBV5-1 and TRBJ2-2, the complete variable domain reads KAGVTQTPRYLIKTRGQQVTLSCSPISGHRSVSWYQQTPGQGLQFLFEYFSETQRNKGNFPGRFSGRQFSNSRSEMNVSTLELGDSALYLCASRTGIYDTGELFFGEGSRLTVL.

The CDR3 protein is CASSLQGPPSPLHF. CDR3 nucleotides: TGTGCCAGCAGCTTACAGGGGCCGCCATCACCCCTCCACTTT. The chain joins TRBV7-9 to TRBJ1-6; TRBD1 might be the D (6 bases). Germline V lookup: CDR1 SEHNR, CDR2 FQNEAQ (reference sequence). The CDR3 is 14 residues long. V lost 2 bases and J lost 10, with 12 bases in between.

This clonotype was seen many times. The chain has TRBV12-3 or TRBV12-4 and TRBJ1-2; D is possibly TRBD1 (5 bases). V dropped 2 bases and J dropped 10 bases, with 11 bases sitting between them. There are 12 residues in the CDR3. The CDR3 nucleotides read TGTGCCAGCAGTTTATCAGGGTTGGACTACACCTTC. It codes for CASSLSGLDYTF.

This clonotype was seen repeatedly, ten times or more. The rearrangement uses TRBV5-1 and TRBJ1-5, with 8 nucleotides matching TRBD1. Germline-derived CDR1 and CDR2 are SGHRS and YFSETQ. The CDR3 runs 15 residues. The ends lost 4 bases at V and 3 bases at J; junction bases unmatched: 6. The CDR3 DNA sequence: TGCGCCAGCAGCGAGACAGGGGTCACCAATCAGCCCCAGCATTTT. This codes for CASSETGVTNQPQHF.

This clonotype was counted between two and nine times. V gene TRBV29-1 combines with J gene TRBJ2-1; D is undetermined. Germline values: CDR1 SQVTM, CDR2 ANQGSEA. Trimming shortened V by 3 bases and J by 5 bases, and 11 bases separated the two germline ends. The length of the CDR3 is 13 residues. The DNA for the CDR3 is TGCAGCGTTGAGGACCCACGGGACAATGAGCAGTTCTTC. Encoded protein: CSVEDPRDNEQFF.

This clonotype was observed at least ten times. V and J are TRBV5-1 and TRBJ2-3; D remains unclear. V lost 3 bases and J lost 2, with 4 bases in between. Germline V gene sequence: CDR1 SGHRS, CDR2 YFSETQ. The CDR3 covers 12 residues. The CDR3 spells CASSSNTDTQYF. The CDR3 DNA reads TGCGCCAGCAGCTCGAACACAGATACGCAGTATTTT. Complete variable domain (other parts from reference TRBV5-1 and TRBJ2-3): KAGVTQTPRYLIKTRGQQVTLSCSPISGHRSVSWYQQTPGQGLQFLFEYFSETQRNKGNFPGRFSGRQFSNSRSEMNVSTLELGDSALYLCASSSNTDTQYFGPGTRLTVL.

This clonotype was seen more than once but under ten times. The chain couples TRBV14 to TRBJ1-6; the D is unclear. Trimming left V 2 bases short and J 9 bases short, with 8 bases between. The CDR3 runs to 13 residues. Germline lookup yields CDR1 SGHDN and CDR2 FVKESK. The CDR3 loop is CASSQTRISPLHF. Written as DNA, the CDR3 is TGTGCCAGCAGCCAAACTAGAATTTCACCCCTCCACTTT.

This clonotype has a count of ten or more. The chain is built from TRBV18 and TRBJ2-1; tentatively, D is TRBD1 (5 bases). Germline values: CDR1 KGHSH, CDR2 LQKENI. The length of the CDR3 is 13 residues. V shed 0 bases and J shed 7 bases, with 7 bases lying between them. The CDR3 DNA reads as TGTGCCAGCTCACCACCGGCAGGGAATGAGCAGTTCTTC. This gives the protein CASSPPAGNEQFF.

V gene TRBV12-3 or TRBV12-4 combines with J gene TRBJ2-3; TRBD2 aligns across 8 bases. CDR3 length: 16 residues. The junction had 7 bases not matched to a gene; V was cut back by 3 bases and J by 2 bases. CDR3 in DNA: TGTGCCAGCAGTTTCAAGAGCGGGGGACCCACAGATACGCAGTATTTT. It is translated as CASSFKSGGPTDTQYF.

The chain uses TRBV29-1 and TRBJ1-1; D remains unclear. The CDR3 consists of 14 residues. From germline, CDR1 is SQVTM and CDR2 ANQGSEA. V lost 6 bases and J 0 bases, leaving 14 bases between the germline ends. The DNA for the CDR3 is TGCAGCGTCCGACTAGGCGGGATGAACACTGAAGCTTTCTTT. It specifies CSVRLGGMNTEAFF. Filled out from reference TRBV29-1 and TRBJ1-1, the complete variable domain reads SAVISQKPSRDICQRGTSLTIQCQVDSQVTMMFWYRQQPGQSLTLIATANQGSEATYESGFVIDKFPISRPNLTFSTLTVSNMSPEDSSIYLCSVRLGGMNTEAFFGQGTRLTVV.

This chain links TRBV20-1 with TRBJ2-1; tentatively, D is TRBD1 or TRBD2 (5 bases each). V was clipped by 5 bases and J by 5 bases, with 16 bases between them. Germline values: CDR1 DFQATT, CDR2 SNEGSKA (reference sequence). The CDR3 sequence is 14 residues long. The CDR3 sequence is CSAYIPGPNNEQFF. The CDR3, as DNA: TGCAGTGCTTATATTCCGGGACCGAACAATGAGCAGTTCTTC.

The sample holds a few counts of this clonotype. The chain recombines TRBV7-2 with TRBJ2-7; the match to TRBD2 covers 7 bases. Trimming removed 7 bases from V and 2 bases from J; junction bases left unmatched: 17. The germline V gene has CDR1 SGHTA and CDR2 FQGNSA. CDR3 length: 17 amino acids. The CDR3 region has the DNA TGTGCCAGCAAATGGGATAATGGGGGGGGGATTGCCTACGAGCAGTACTTC. Residues: CASKWDNGGGIAYEQYF.

CDR3 residues: CASSLASGGPREQYF. DNA for the CDR3: TGTGCCAGCAGCTTGGCTTCGGGAGGGCCGCGCGAGCAGTACTTC. V usage is TRBV5-4 and J usage is TRBJ2-7; TRBD2 matches 8 bases. The CDR3 spans 15 residues. Germline V lookup: CDR1 SGHNT, CDR2 YYREEE (reference sequence). The ends lost 0 bases at V and 6 bases at J; junction bases unmatched: 8.

This clonotype has more than one count but fewer than ten. The chain is built from TRBV7-9 and TRBJ2-3; D might be TRBD1 (5 bases). Looked up from germline, CDR1 is SEHNR and CDR2 is FQNEAQ (reference sequence). CDR3 length equals 14 residues. The ends were cut back, 6 bases at V and 4 bases at J, with 14 bases in the middle. The CDR3 loop is CASSFRQGSDTQYF. DNA for the CDR3: TGTGCCAGCAGTTTCCGGCAGGGATCAGATACGCAGTATTTT.

This clonotype was seen more than once but under ten times. The rearrangement links TRBV6-1 to TRBJ2-3; possibly TRBD2 for D (6 bases). This CDR3 has 15 amino acids. Trimming stripped 5 bases from V and 2 bases from J, with 14 bases between. CDR1 MNHNS and CDR2 SASEGT come from the germline V gene. CDR3 loop: CASSRRRGFTDTQYF. DNA for the CDR3: TGTGCCAGCAGTCGTCGTCGGGGGTTCACAGATACGCAGTATTTT.

The chain couples TRBV12-3 or TRBV12-4 to TRBJ2-3; D is uncertain. V dropped 4 bases and J dropped 1 base, with 9 bases sitting between them. This CDR3 region has 14 residues. The chain's CDR3 is CASSSRFRTDTQYF. DNA of the CDR3: TGTGCCAGCAGTTCCAGGTTTCGCACAGATACGCAGTATTTT.

This clonotype was seen a few times. V gene TRBV5-1 combines with J gene TRBJ2-3; 7 nucleotides line up with TRBD2. V shed 2 bases and J 4 bases; nucleotides not matched to a gene: 4. This CDR3 has 14 residues. From germline, CDR1 is SGHRS and CDR2 YFSETQ. CDR3 protein: CASSFGGNADTQYF. The CDR3 coding sequence is TGCGCCAGCAGCTTCGGGGGGAACGCAGATACGCAGTATTTT.

This chain joins TRBV12-3 or TRBV12-4 and TRBJ2-1; TRBD2 aligns across 9 bases. CDR3 length: 15 amino acids. Losses at the gene ends were 4 bases for V and 2 bases for J; bases not matched to a gene: 3. CDR3 DNA sequence: TGTGCCAGCAGTTCTCGCGGGGGGGCCTACAATGAGCAGTTCTTC. It encodes CASSSRGGAYNEQFF.

This clonotype was observed at least ten times. The chain recombines TRBV11-2 with TRBJ2-7, with D unclear. Germline loops: CDR1 SGHAT, CDR2 FQNNGV. V lost 5 bases, J lost 6 bases, and 8 bases lay in between. The CDR3 sequence is 11 residues long. CDR3 sequence: CASSALFEQYF. CDR3 bases: TGTGCCAGCAGCGCTCTCTTCGAGCAGTACTTC.

This clonotype was picked up a small number of times. V and J are TRBV5-1 and TRBJ2-5; D perhaps matches TRBD1 (6 bases). The CDR3 has 14 amino acids. V was pared by 4 bases and J by 1 base, with 11 bases between. CDR1 is SGHRS, CDR2 YFSETQ, per germline. CDR3 in amino acids: CASSVGQTQETQYF. The CDR3, as DNA: TGCGCCAGCAGCGTCGGACAGACCCAAGAGACCCAGTACTTC.

The DNA of the CDR3 is TGTGCCAGCAGCTTAGGGTCCCAGTCGCACTCTGAAGCTTTCTTT. Protein sequence: CASSLGSQSHSEAFF. The V and J genes are TRBV7-9 and TRBJ1-1; no clear D gene. This CDR3 has 15 amino acids. V lost 1 base and J 6 bases, leaving 15 bases between the germline ends. CDR1 is SEHNR and CDR2 is FQNEAQ in the germline V gene (reference sequence).